This TCR beta chain is from a study of blood T cell repertoires in COVID-19. On the study more broadly: Sample material is recorded as cDNA or gDNA derived from T cells, B-cell-depleted T cells, or PBMCs.

Assay: immunoSEQ multiplex PCR; the TCRdb copy retains only in-frame clones and omits some. The sample includes tens of thousands of clones, 90% of them seen just once. The V segment lost 2 bases and the J segment 4 bases; nucleotides outside the gene matches: 14. This CDR3 comprises 18 residues. CDR1 is MNHEY, CDR2 SMNVEV, per germline (reference sequence). The receptor's source is a man between 60 and 75 years old with acute or convalescent COVID-19. Sequenced material: peripheral blood. The V call is TRBV27, the J call TRBJ1-3; 7 bases fit TRBD1. For the CDR3, the DNA is TGTGCCAGCAGTTTAAGGGGAGGTCAGGGGGTATCAGGAAACACCATATATTTT. This gives the protein CASSLRGGQGVSGNTIYF.